Here is one TCR beta chain with its context. This entry comes from a study of shared clonotypes between healthy human individuals. Profiled with immunoSEQ multiplex PCR; TCRdb holds only in-frame clones, not every one. This sample carries about 2 million clones, roughly 95% of them seen once, and the ten largest clones take 1.2%. Only CD45RO-negative cells positively selected for CCR7 counted as naive CD8 cells, so terminally differentiated effector memory CD45RA+ cells were excluded. CDR1 is PRHDT, CDR2 FYEKMQ, per germline (reference sequence). CDR3 length: 12 amino acids. The V and J ends lost 3 bases and 3 bases respectively, with 4 bases between them.

J is TRBJ2-3 and V is TRBV13, with D unclear. The clonotype originates from a man younger than 35 in good health. The specimen was naive CD8+ T cells sorted from blood. The CDR3 coding sequence is TGTGCCAGCAGCTTTCAGACAGATACGCAGTATTTT. Translating it yields CASSFQTDTQYF.